These T cell receptor beta chains were read from a single sample in a study of siplizumab effects on memory and regulatory T cells. Using immunoSEQ multiplex PCR, the repertoire was profiled, and TCRdb retains in-frame clones only, with some absent. Of more than 90,000 clones detected, about 90% appear once; the ten largest clones hold 9.5% to 15%. Sequenced: non-Treg CD4+ T cells sorted from blood. The receptors come from a human donor in good health. The CDR3 runs from the conserved cysteine through the conserved F or W. A D gene is named only where the DNA matches it firmly. A row's size may be missing; if present it is once, few, many or a size class.

DNA	CDR3	V	size	J	D
TGTGCCAGCACTTGGAGCGGGAGCAGGGAAGATACGCAGTATTTT	CASTWSGSREDTQYF	TRBV28	NA	TRBJ2-3	TRBD2
TGTGCCTGGAGGGGGGACACTAACTATGGCTACACCTTC	CAWRGDTNYGYTF	TRBV30	NA	TRBJ1-2	NA
TGCGCCAGCAGACTTACTGACGGGAGGAAAGAGACCCAGTACTTC	CASRLTDGRKETQYF	TRBV5-1	NA	TRBJ2-5	TRBD2
TGTGCCATCAGTGAGTCGTCGGCGGGAGCGGGAGATACGCAGTATTTT	CAISESSAGAGDTQYF	TRBV10-3	once	TRBJ2-3	TRBD2
TGTGCCAGCACCTCCACAGCCGGGCAGACTTTTTTGGACACTGAAGCTTTCTTT	CASTSTAGQTFLDTEAFF	TRBV7-2	NA	TRBJ1-1	NA
TGTGCCAGCAGCAGCCGGTCGGCGACAGATACGCAGTATTTT	CASSSRSATDTQYF	TRBV9	NA	TRBJ2-3	NA
TGTGCCAGCAGTGACTTCCGGGACCCTCGAGACTCTGGCTACACCTTC	CASSDFRDPRDSGYTF	TRBV6-1	NA	TRBJ1-2	NA
TGCAGCGCTCTATTTAAACAGAACACTGAAGCTTTCTTT	CSALFKQNTEAFF	TRBV29-1	NA	TRBJ1-1	NA
TGCGCCAGCAGCTCCGGGCCGGGGACCGGGGAGCTGTTTTTT	CASSSGPGTGELFF	TRBV5-1	NA	TRBJ2-2	NA
TGTGCCAGCAGCTCCTTTACCGGGGGGACCTCGTTCTTC	CASSSFTGGTSFF	TRBV4-2	NA	TRBJ2-1	TRBD2
TGCGCCAGCCGCCCTGGGGGGGCTAATGAAAAACTGTTTTTT	CASRPGGANEKLFF	TRBV4-3	NA	TRBJ1-4	NA
TGTGCCAGCAGCTTAGTGGGGGCTAGCGGAACCTACGAGCAGTACTTC	CASSLVGASGTYEQYF	TRBV7-2	once	TRBJ2-7	NA
TGTGCCAGCAGCTCGGACAGGGGGCAACGAGAGACCCAGTACTTC	CASSSDRGQRETQYF	TRBV7-8	NA	TRBJ2-5	TRBD1
TGTGCCAGTAGTACAGCGGGAACGGAGAATACGCAGTATTTT	CASSTAGTENTQYF	TRBV19	NA	TRBJ2-3	TRBD2
TGTGCCAGCAGTACCCGGGCCCCCGGCGGCTACACCTTC	CASSTRAPGGYTF	TRBV6-1	NA	TRBJ1-2	NA
TGTGCCAGCAGTAGGACGTTTAACACTGAAGCTTTCTTT	CASSRTFNTEAFF	TRBV6-1	NA	TRBJ1-1	NA